The 10 T cell receptor beta chains below all came from one sample that was sequenced in a study of blood T cells in healthy people across ages. Alongside a J-beta primer mix, a sample-barcoded 5' primer served in a second PCR lasting about 7 to 11 cycles. TCRdb redid the calling of the 5' RACE reads with MiXCR, one entry per CDR3 protein. This sample yields roughly 1.7 million distinct CDR3 sequences, of which roughly 32% are seen a single time; approximately 10% belongs to the top ten. Specimen: blood. These receptors all stem from a woman between 25 and 40 years old in good health.

About this clonotype: This sequence may be a read error, since a much larger clone differs from it by one base. The rearrangement links TRBV29-1 to TRBJ2-5; no firm D call. The CDR3 covers 13 residues. Germline V CDR1 and CDR2: SQVTM, ANQGSEA. Trimming took 0 bases from V and 5 from J, leaving 10 bases between them. The CDR3 is CSVEDRVRETQYF. The CDR3 DNA reads TGCAGCGTTGAAGACCGGGTTAGGGAGACCCAGTACTTC.

The J gene is TRBJ2-7, the V gene TRBV5-5; the D is unclear. CDR1 is SGHKS and CDR2 is YYEKEE in the germline V gene (reference sequence). CDR3 size: 13 residues. V was trimmed by 4 bases and J by 3 bases, leaving 11 bases between them. DNA of the CDR3: TGTGCCAGCAGCGTCACAACAAACTACGAGCAGTACTTC. Its translation is CASSVTTNYEQYF.

CDR3: CASSLSDGGGGELFF. The CDR3 bases are TGTGCCAGCAGTTTGTCTGATGGGGGCGGCGGGGAGCTGTTTTTT. The rearrangement joins TRBV6-5 to TRBJ2-2; possible D gene TRBD1, 6 bases. Germline V gene sequence: CDR1 MNHEY, CDR2 SVGAGI. With 4 bases removed from V and 7 bases from J, the gap between germline ends came to 16 bases. The CDR3 sequence is 15 residues long.

CDR3 coding DNA: TGTGCCAGCAGCTTATACGAGGGAGGGCGGAATGAGCAGTACTTC. Translated, it gives CASSLYEGGRNEQYF. The chain recombines TRBV7-2 with TRBJ2-5; TRBD2 aligns across 7 bases. The CDR3 spans 15 residues. The junction had 14 bases not matched to a gene; V was cut back by 2 bases and J by 11 bases. Germline CDR1 SGHTA, CDR2 FQGNSA.

The chain recombines TRBV4-1 with TRBJ1-5; 7 positions match TRBD1. Per the germline V gene, CDR1 is MGHRA and CDR2 is YSYEKL. The CDR3 runs to 14 residues. V lost 2 bases and J lost 5; bases outside the gene matches: 3. CDR3 sequence: CASSQRQGYQPQHF. The CDR3 bases are TGCGCCAGCAGCCAAAGACAGGGCTATCAGCCCCAGCATTTT.

The chain employs TRBV4-1 and TRBJ1-1; D gene uncertain. The V end lost 1 base, the J end lost 6 bases, and 15 bases lay between the germline ends. The CDR3 runs 15 residues. Germline-derived CDR1 and CDR2 are MGHRA and YSYEKL. The CDR3 DNA sequence: TGCGCCAGCAGCCAAGCGGCTCCCGGACTAGCTGAAGCTTTCTTT. This translates into CASSQAAPGLAEAFF.

The chain recombines TRBV4-2 with TRBJ2-4; D unclear. CDR1 is LGHNA, CDR2 YNFKEQ, per germline. Trimming stripped 0 bases from V and 13 bases from J, with 22 bases between. This CDR3 comprises 16 residues. The CDR3 loop is CASSQDRVGLTGEQYF. As DNA, the CDR3 is TGTGCCAGCAGCCAAGATAGGGTCGGCCTCACGGGTGAGCAGTACTTC.

The chain couples TRBV28 to TRBJ2-5; TRBD2 is a possible D gene (5 bases). The V gene's germline CDR1 is MDHEN and CDR2 SYDVKM. This CDR3 contains 14 residues. The V end was cut by 8 bases, the J end by 11 bases, with 24 bases between. CDR3 protein: CASARTNADSEQYF. The CDR3 nucleotides read TGTGCCAGCGCAAGAACGAACGCGGACTCTGAGCAGTACTTC. The full variable domain, with the rest looked up from reference TRBV28 and TRBJ2-5, is DVKVTQSSRYLVKRTGEKVFLECVQDMDHENMFWYRQDPGLGLRLIYFSYDVKMKEKGDIPEGYSVSREKKERFSLILESASTNQTSMYLCASARTNADSEQYFGPGTRLLVL.

The chain uses TRBV5-5 and TRBJ2-5; 10 bases are shared with TRBD1. CDR1 and CDR2 from the germline V gene are SGHKS and YYEKEE (reference sequence). This CDR3 region has 19 residues. V trimming: 0 bases; J trimming: 3 bases; junction bases outside the gene matches: 14. CDR3 residues: CASSLVTATTGTGEETQYF. DNA of the CDR3: TGTGCCAGCAGCTTGGTGACGGCGACCACCGGGACAGGGGAAGAGACCCAGTACTTC.

The gene calls are TRBV27 and TRBJ2-3; TRBD1 aligns across 8 bases. Trimming cost V 3 bases and J 5 bases; bases outside gene matches: 7. Germline V gene data show CDR1 as MNHEY and CDR2 as SMNVEV (reference sequence). The CDR3 is made up of 15 amino acids. The CDR3 region has the DNA TGTGCCAGCAGTTTGGGGGCAGGGGGCCTAGATACGCAGTATTTT. Translating it yields CASSLGAGGLDTQYF.